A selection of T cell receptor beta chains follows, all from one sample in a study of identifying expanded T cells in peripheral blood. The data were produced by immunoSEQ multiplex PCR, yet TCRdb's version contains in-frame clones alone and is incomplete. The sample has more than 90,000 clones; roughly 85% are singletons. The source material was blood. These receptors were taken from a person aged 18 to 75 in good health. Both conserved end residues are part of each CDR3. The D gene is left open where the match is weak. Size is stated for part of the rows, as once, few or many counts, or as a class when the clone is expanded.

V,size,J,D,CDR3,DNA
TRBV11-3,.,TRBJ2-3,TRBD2,CASSFGLAYSTDTQYF,TGTGCCAGCAGCTTTGGACTAGCCTATAGCACAGATACGCAGTATTTT
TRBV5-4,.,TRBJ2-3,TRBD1,CASSLGRGQKSDTQYF,TGTGCCAGCAGCTTGGGCAGGGGACAGAAGTCAGATACGCAGTATTTT
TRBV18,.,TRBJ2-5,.,CASSQGNQETQYF,TGTGCCAGCTCACAGGGGAACCAAGAGACCCAGTACTTC
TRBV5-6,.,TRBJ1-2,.,CASSSGTYGYTF,TGTGCCAGCAGTTCGGGAACCTATGGCTACACCTTC
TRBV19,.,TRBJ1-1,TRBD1,CASTPRTGGVYFMNTEAFF,TGTGCCAGCACTCCGAGGACAGGGGGTGTATACTTCATGAACACTGAAGCTTTCTTT
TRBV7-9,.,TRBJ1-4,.,CASSLDAGGLGEKLFF,TGTGCCAGCAGCTTAGACGCAGGCGGCTTAGGTGAAAAACTGTTTTTT
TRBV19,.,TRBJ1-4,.,CASSRWLDDNEKLFF,TGTGCCAGTAGTCGATGGCTGGACGATAATGAAAAACTGTTTTTT
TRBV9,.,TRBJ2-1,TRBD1,CASSTRDRGYNEQFF,TGTGCCAGCAGCACACGGGACAGGGGCTACAATGAGCAGTTCTTC
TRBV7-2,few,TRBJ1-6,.,CASSGGVGGSPLHF,TGTGCCAGCAGCGGGGGGGTTGGCGGTTCACCCCTCCACTTT
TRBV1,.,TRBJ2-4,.,CTSTYGPHGGGKNIQYF,TGCACCAGCACCTACGGGCCGCACGGGGGGGGCAAAAACATTCAGTACTTC
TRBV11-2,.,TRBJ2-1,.,CASSLGTVNEQFF,TGTGCCAGCAGCTTAGGTACCGTCAATGAGCAGTTCTTC
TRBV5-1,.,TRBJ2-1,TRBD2,CASRLLSGGASSYNEQFF,TGCGCCAGCAGACTACTTAGCGGGGGGGCTTCCTCCTACAATGAGCAGTTCTTC
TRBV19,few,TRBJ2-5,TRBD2,CASSLLAGFETQYF,TGTGCCAGTAGTTTACTAGCGGGGTTTGAGACCCAGTACTTC
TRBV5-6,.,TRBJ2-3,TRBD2,CASSLRLAGGGWSTDTQYF,TGTGCCAGCAGCTTGCGGCTAGCGGGGGGCGGGTGGAGCACAGATACGCAGTATTTT
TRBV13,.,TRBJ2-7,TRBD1,CASSFTRQGSYEQYF,TGTGCCAGCAGCTTCACCCGACAGGGCTCCTACGAGCAGTACTTC
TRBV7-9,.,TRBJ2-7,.,CASSLNPWDLAVTYEQYF,TGTGCCAGCAGCTTAAACCCCTGGGACCTAGCAGTTACCTACGAGCAGTACTTC
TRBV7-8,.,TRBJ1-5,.,CASSLDPKWGLSNQPQHF,TGTGCCAGCAGCTTAGACCCCAAATGGGGGCTCAGCAATCAGCCCCAGCATTTT
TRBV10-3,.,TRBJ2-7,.,CAISGGLVYSSYEQYF,TGTGCCATCAGTGGGGGGTTAGTTTACAGCTCCTACGAGCAGTACTTC
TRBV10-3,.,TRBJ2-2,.,CAISGGTSVRTGELFF,TGTGCCATCAGTGGGGGGACTTCCGTCCGGACCGGGGAGCTGTTTTTT
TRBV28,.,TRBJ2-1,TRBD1,CASSTRWGTGRGDEQFF,TGTGCCAGCAGTACCCGCTGGGGGACAGGAAGGGGCGATGAGCAGTTCTTC
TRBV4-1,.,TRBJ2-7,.,CASSQGTGTRGRKQYF,TGCGCCAGCAGCCAAGGGACCGGGACAAGGGGTAGGAAGCAGTACTTC
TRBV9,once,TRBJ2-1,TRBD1,CASSTGQGSEQFF,TGTGCCAGCAGCACCGGACAGGGCAGTGAGCAGTTCTTC
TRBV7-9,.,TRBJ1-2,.,CASSLGHLRIGYTF,TGTGCCAGCAGCTTAGGCCACCTCCGGATCGGCTACACCTTC
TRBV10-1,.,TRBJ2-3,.,CASSESGRAADTQYF,TGCGCCAGCAGTGAGTCCGGCAGGGCAGCAGATACGCAGTATTTT
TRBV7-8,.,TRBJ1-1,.,CASSLGEYMDTEAFF,TGTGCCAGCAGCCTGGGAGAGTATATGGACACTGAAGCTTTCTTT
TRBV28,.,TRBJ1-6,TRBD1,CASSVTGVNSPLHF,TGTGCCAGCAGCGTGACAGGGGTTAATTCACCCCTCCACTTT
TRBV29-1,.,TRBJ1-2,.,CSVEDQGGGYTF,TGCAGCGTTGAAGATCAAGGAGGAGGCTACACCTTC
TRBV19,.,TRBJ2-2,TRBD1,CASTRTGGRTPTGELFF,TGTGCCAGTACCAGGACAGGGGGCCGAACACCCACCGGGGAGCTGTTTTTT
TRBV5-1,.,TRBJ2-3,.,CASSPLAGLVRDTQYF,TGCGCCAGCAGCCCCTTGGCAGGGTTGGTAAGAGATACGCAGTATTTT
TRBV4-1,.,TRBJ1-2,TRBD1,CASSHPGTGIYGYTF,TGCGCCAGCAGCCATCCCGGGACAGGCATCTATGGCTACACCTTC
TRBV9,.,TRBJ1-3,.,CASSVGSGPGNTIYF,TGTGCCAGCAGCGTAGGATCGGGACCTGGAAACACCATATATTTT
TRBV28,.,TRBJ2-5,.,CASSLDQETQYF,TGTGCCAGCAGTTTAGACCAAGAGACCCAGTACTTC
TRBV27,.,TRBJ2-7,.,CASSLFLPPGGYEQYF,TGTGCCAGCAGTTTATTCCTCCCCCCCGGGGGTTACGAGCAGTACTTC
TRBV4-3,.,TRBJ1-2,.,CASSQGRTVEMHGYTF,TGCGCCAGCAGCCAAGGTCGGACAGTTGAAATGCATGGCTACACCTTC
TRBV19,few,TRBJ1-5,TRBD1,CASSPGGGYSNQPQHF,TGTGCCAGTAGCCCAGGGGGCGGTTATAGCAATCAGCCCCAGCATTTT
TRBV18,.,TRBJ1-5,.,CASSPVGEFGPQHF,TGTGCCAGCTCACCCGTCGGTGAATTCGGGCCCCAGCATTTT